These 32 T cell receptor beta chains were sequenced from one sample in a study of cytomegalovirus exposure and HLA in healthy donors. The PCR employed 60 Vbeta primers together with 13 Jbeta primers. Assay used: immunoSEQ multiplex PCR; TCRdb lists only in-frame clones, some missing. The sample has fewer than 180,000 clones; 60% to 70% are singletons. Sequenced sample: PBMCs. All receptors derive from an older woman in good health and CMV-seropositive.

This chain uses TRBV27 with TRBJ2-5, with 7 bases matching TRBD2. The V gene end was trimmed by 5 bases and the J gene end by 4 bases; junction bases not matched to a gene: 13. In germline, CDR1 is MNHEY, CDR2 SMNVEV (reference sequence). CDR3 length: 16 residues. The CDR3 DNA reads TGTGCCAGCAGTCCCGGGCTAGCGGCGACGTTAGAGACCCAGTACTTC. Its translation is CASSPGLAATLETQYF.

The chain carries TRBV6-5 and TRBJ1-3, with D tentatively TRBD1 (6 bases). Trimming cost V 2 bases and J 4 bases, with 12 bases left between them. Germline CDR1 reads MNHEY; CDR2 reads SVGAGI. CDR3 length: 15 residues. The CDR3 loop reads CASSYLSQGGNTIYF. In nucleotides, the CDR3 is TGTGCCAGCAGTTACCTCTCACAGGGCGGAAACACCATATATTTT.

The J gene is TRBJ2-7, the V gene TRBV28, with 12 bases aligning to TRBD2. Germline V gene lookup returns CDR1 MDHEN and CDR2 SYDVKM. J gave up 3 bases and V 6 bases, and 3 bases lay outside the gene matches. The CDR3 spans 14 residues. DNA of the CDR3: TGTGCCAGCAGCCCTAGCGGGAGGGGCTACGAGCAGTACTTC. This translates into CASSPSGRGYEQYF.

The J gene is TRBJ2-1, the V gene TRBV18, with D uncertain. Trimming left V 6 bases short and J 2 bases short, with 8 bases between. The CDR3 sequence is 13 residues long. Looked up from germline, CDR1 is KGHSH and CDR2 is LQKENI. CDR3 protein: CASSLEPYNEQFF. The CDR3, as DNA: TGTGCCAGCTCCCTCGAGCCCTACAATGAGCAGTTCTTC.

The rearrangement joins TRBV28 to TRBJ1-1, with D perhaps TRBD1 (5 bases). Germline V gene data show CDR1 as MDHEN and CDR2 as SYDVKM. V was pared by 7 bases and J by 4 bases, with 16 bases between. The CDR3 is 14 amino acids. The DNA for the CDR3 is TGTGCCAGCATCCAAAGCAGGGTCCGCACTGAAGCTTTCTTT. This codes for CASIQSRVRTEAFF.

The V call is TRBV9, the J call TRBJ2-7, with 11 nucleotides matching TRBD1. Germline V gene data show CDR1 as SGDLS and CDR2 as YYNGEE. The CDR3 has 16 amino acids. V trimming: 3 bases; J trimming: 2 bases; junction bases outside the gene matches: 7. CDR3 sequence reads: CASSEDSGQGAYEQYF. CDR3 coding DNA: TGTGCCAGCAGCGAAGACTCGGGACAGGGGGCCTACGAGCAGTACTTC.

This CDR3 is CASSPKWREGTGELFF. CDR3 in DNA: TGTGCCAGCAGCCCCAAGTGGCGGGAGGGCACCGGGGAGCTGTTTTTT. The chain is built from TRBV7-8 and TRBJ2-2; 9 positions agree with TRBD2. This CDR3 spans 16 amino acids. Unmatched junction bases numbered 8, after V lost 5 bases and J lost 4 bases. Germline values: CDR1 SGHVS, CDR2 FQNEAQ.

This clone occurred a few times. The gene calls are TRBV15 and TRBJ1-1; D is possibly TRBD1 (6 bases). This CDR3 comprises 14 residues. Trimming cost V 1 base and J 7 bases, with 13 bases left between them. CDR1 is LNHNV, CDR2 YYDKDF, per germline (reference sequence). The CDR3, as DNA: TGTGCCACCAGCAGAGCATACAGGGATTATGAAGCTTTCTTT. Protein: CATSRAYRDYEAFF.

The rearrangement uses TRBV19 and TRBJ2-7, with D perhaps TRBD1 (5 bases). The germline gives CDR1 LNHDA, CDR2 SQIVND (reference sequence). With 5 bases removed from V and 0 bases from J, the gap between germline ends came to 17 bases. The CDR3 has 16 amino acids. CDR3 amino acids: CASSPRSTGASYEQYF. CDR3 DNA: TGTGCCAGTAGTCCGCGAAGTACAGGTGCCTCCTACGAGCAGTACTTC.

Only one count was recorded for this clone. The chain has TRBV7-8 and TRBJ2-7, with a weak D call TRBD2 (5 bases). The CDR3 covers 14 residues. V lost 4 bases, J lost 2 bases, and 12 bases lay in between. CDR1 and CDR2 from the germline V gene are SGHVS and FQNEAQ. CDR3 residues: CASSSRVLAYEQYF. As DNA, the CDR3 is TGTGCCAGCAGCTCAAGGGTACTAGCCTACGAGCAGTACTTC. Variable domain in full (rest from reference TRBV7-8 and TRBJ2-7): GAGVSQSPRYKVAKRGQDVALRCDPISGHVSLFWYQQALGQGPEFLTYFQNEAQLDKSGLPSDRFFAERPEGSVSTLKIQRTQQEDSAVYLCASSSRVLAYEQYFGPGTRLTVT.

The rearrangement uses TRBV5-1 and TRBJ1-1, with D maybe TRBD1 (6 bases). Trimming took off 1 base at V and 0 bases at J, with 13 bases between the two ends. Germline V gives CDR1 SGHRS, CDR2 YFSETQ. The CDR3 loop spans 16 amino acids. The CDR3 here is CASSLRGGALNTEAFF. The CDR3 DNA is TGCGCCAGCAGCTTGCGAGGGGGGGCCTTGAACACTGAAGCTTTCTTT.

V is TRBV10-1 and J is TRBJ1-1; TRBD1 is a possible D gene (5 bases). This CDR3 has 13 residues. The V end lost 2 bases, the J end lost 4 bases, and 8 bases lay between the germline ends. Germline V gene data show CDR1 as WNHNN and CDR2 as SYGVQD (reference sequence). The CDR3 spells CASSEIRATEAFF. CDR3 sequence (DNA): TGCGCCAGCAGTGAGATCAGGGCCACTGAAGCTTTCTTT.

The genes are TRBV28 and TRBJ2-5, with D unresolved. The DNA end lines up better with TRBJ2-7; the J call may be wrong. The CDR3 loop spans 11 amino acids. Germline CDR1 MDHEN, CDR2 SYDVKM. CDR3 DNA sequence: TGTGCCAGCAGTGCCCCCTACGAGCAGTACTTC. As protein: CASSAPYEQYF.

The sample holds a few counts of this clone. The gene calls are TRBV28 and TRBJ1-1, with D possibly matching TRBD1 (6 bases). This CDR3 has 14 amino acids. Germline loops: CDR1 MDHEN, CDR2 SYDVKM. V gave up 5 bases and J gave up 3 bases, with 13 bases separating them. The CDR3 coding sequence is TGTGCCAGCAGTGTTGCGGGGGCGCACACTGAAGCTTTCTTT. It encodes CASSVAGAHTEAFF.

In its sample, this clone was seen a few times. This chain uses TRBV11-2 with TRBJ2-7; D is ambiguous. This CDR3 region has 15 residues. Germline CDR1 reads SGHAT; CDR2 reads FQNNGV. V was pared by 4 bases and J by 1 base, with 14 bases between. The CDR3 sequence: CASSSTGFRSYEQYF. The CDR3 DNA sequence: TGTGCCAGCAGCTCCACCGGGTTTCGATCCTACGAGCAGTACTTC. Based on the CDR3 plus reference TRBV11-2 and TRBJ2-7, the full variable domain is EAGVAQSPRYKIIEKRQSVAFWCNPISGHATLYWYQQILGQGPKLLIQFQNNGVVDDSQLPKDRFSAERLKGVDSTLKIQPAKLEDSAVYLCASSSTGFRSYEQYFGPGTRLTVT.

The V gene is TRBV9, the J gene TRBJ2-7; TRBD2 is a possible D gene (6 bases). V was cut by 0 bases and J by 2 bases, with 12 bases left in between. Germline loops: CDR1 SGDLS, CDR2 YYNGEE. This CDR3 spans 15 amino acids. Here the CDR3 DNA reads TGTGCCAGCAGCGTAGGAGAACGGGAGCCCTACGAGCAGTACTTC. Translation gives CASSVGEREPYEQYF.

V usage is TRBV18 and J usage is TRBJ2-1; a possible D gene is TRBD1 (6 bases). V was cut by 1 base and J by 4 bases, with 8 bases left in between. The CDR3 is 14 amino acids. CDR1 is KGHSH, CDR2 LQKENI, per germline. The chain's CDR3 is CASSPLTGYNEQFF. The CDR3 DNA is TGTGCCAGCTCACCACTGACAGGTTACAATGAGCAGTTCTTC.

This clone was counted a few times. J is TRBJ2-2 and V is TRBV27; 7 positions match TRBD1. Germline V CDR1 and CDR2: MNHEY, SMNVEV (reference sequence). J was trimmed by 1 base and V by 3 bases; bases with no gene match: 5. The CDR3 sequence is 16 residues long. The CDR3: CASSFLGTENTGELFF. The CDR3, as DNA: TGTGCCAGCAGTTTCCTCGGGACAGAGAACACCGGGGAGCTGTTTTTT.

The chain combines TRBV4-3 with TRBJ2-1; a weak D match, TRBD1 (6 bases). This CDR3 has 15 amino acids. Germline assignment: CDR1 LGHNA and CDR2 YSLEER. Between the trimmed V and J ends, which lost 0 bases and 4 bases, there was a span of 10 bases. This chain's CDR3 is CASSQEDSPYNEQFF. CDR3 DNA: TGCGCCAGCAGCCAAGAGGACAGTCCATACAATGAGCAGTTCTTC.

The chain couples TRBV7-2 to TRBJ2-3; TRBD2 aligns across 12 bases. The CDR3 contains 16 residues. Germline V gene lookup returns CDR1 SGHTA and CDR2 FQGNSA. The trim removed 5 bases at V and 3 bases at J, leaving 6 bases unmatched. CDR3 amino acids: CASSRLAGGPTDTQYF. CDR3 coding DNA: TGTGCCAGCAGCCGTCTAGCGGGAGGGCCTACAGATACGCAGTATTTT.

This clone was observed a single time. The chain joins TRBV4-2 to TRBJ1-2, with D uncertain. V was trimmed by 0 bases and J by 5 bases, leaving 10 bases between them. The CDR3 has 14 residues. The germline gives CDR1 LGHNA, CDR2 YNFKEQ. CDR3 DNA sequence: TGTGCCAGCAGCCAAGATGACGGGGAGTATGGCTACACCTTC. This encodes CASSQDDGEYGYTF.

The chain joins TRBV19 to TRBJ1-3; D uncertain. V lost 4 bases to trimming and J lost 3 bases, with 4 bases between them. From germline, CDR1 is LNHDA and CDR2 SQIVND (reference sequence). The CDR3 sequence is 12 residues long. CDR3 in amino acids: CASSTSGNTIYF. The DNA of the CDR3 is TGTGCCAGTAGTACCAGTGGAAACACCATATATTTT.

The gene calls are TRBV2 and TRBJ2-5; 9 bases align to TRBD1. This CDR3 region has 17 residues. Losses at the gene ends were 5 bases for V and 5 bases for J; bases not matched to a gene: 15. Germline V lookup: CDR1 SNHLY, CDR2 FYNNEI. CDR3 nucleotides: TGTGCCAGCAGTACCTATCAGATGGGACAGGGTCGGGAGACCCAGTACTTC. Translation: CASSTYQMGQGRETQYF.

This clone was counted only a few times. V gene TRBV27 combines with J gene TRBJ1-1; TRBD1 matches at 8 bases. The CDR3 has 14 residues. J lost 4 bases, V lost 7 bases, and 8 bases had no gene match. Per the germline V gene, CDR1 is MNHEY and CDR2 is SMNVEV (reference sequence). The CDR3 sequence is CASTRDRGFTEAFF. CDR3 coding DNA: TGTGCCAGCACCCGTGACAGGGGCTTCACTGAAGCTTTCTTT.

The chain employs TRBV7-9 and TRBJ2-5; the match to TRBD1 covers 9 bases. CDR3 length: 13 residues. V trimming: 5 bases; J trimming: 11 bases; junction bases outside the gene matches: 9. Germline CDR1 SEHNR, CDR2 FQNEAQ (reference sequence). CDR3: CASSLPGTGKQYF. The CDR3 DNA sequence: TGTGCCAGCAGCCTTCCCGGGACAGGGAAGCAGTACTTC. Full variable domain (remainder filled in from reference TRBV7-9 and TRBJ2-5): DTGVSQNPRHKITKRGQNVTFRCDPISEHNRLYWYRQTLGQGPEFLTYFQNEAQLEKSRLLSDRFSAERPKGSFSTLEIQRTEQGDSAMYLCASSLPGTGKQYFGPGTRLLVL.

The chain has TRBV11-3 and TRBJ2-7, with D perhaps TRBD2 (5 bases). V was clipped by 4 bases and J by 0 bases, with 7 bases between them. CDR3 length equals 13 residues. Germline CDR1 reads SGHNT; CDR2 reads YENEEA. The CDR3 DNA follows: TGTGCCAGCAGCTCCCGGGACTCCTACGAGCAGTACTTC. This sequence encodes CASSSRDSYEQYF.

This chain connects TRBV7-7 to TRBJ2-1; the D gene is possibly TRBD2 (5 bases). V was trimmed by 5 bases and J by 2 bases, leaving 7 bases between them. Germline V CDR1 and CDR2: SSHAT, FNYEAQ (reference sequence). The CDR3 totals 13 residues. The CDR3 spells CASSQAAYNEQFF. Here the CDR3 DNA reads TGTGCCAGCAGCCAAGCGGCCTACAATGAGCAGTTCTTC.

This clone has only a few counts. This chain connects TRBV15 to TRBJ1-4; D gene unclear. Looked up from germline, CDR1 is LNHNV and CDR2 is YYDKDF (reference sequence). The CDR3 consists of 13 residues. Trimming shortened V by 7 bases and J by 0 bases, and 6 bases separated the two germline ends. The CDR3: CATTRATNEKLFF. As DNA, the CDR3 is TGTGCCACCACCCGCGCAACTAATGAAAAACTGTTTTTT. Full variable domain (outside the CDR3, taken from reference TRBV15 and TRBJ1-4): DAMVIQNPRYQVTQFGKPVTLSCSQTLNHNVMYWYQQKSSQAPKLLFHYYDKDFNNEADTPDNFQSRRPNTSFCFLDIRSPGLGDTAMYLCATTRATNEKLFFGSGTQLSVL.

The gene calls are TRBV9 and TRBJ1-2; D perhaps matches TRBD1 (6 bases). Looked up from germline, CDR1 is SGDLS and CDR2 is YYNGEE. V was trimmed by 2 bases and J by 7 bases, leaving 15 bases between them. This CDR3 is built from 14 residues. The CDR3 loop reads CASSVGQGLGGYTF. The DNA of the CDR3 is TGTGCCAGCAGCGTTGGGCAGGGGTTGGGTGGCTACACCTTC.

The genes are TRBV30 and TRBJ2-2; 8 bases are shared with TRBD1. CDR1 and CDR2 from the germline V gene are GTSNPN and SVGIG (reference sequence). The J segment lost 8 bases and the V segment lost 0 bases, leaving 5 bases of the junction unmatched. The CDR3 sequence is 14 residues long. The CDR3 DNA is TGTGCCTGGAGTGTAAAGGACAGGGAAGGGGAGCTGTTTTTT. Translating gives CAWSVKDREGELFF.

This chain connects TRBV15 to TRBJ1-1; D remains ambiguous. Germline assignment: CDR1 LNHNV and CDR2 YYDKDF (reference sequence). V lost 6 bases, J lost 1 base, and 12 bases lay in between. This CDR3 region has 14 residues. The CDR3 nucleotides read TGTGCCACCAGGGCGGAGAATTGGAACACTGAAGCTTTCTTT. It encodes CATRAENWNTEAFF.

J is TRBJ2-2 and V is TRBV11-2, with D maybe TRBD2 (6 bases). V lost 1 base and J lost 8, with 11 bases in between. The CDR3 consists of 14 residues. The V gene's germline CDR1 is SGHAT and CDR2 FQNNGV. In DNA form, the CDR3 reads TGTGCCAGCAGCTTAGCGACTAGGTTGGGGGAGCTGTTTTTT. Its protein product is CASSLATRLGELFF.